This T cell receptor beta chain was captured by sequencing in a study of T cell responses to AZD1222 COVID-19 vaccine. The study's findings and limits: Of spike-specific TCRs, nearly half reportedly target regions left unmutated in variants. Most donors were white British and more were female, and clonal diversity was possibly underestimated. The study identified only six AZD1222 recipients as seropositive at baseline.

As concerns this clone: Its target is not known.

Per germline, CDR1 KGHSH and CDR2 LQKENI. The CDR3 loop spans 16 amino acids. Germline trimming cut 2 bases from V and 6 bases from J; bases unmatched to any gene: 9. TCRdb's copy holds only in-frame clones and misses some; the assay was immunoSEQ multiplex PCR. In the table there are fewer than 30,000 clones, more than 85% of which are singletons. Investigators merged groups given second doses at roughly 4 or roughly 12 weeks. The sequence came from an adult who received the AZD1222 COVID-19 vaccine. The sample was peripheral blood, taken 28 days after the second AZD1222 dose. This chain joins TRBV18 and TRBJ1-5, with 8 bases fitting TRBD1. For the CDR3, the DNA is TGTGCCAGCTCACCAGCAGGTTTACAGGGGGGTCAGCCCCAGCATTTT. Translation gives CASSPAGLQGGQPQHF.